This TCR beta chain was sequenced in a study of blood T cell repertoires in COVID-19. On the study more broadly: Nucleic acid was either cDNA or gDNA, and it came from T cells, B-cell-depleted T cells, or PBMCs.

Individuals drawn from 24 US areas were roughly 18 to 95 years old. Measured with immunoSEQ multiplex PCR; TCRdb has only the in-frame clones, and not every one. The sample yields under 500,000 clones, nearly 90% seen once. The CDR3 extends over 15 amino acids. The germline V gene encodes CDR1 MNHEY and CDR2 SVGAGI. V lost 4 bases and J 4 bases, leaving 14 bases between the germline ends. The sample consisted of PBMCs or T cells enriched from blood (not recorded which). The rearrangement joins TRBV6-5 to TRBJ2-1; tentatively, D is TRBD1 (5 bases). The sequence derives from a woman between 18 and 29 years old with acute COVID-19. CDR3 residues: CASSSDLKGYNEQFF. CDR3 bases: TGTGCCAGCAGTTCGGACCTAAAGGGGTACAATGAGCAGTTCTTC.